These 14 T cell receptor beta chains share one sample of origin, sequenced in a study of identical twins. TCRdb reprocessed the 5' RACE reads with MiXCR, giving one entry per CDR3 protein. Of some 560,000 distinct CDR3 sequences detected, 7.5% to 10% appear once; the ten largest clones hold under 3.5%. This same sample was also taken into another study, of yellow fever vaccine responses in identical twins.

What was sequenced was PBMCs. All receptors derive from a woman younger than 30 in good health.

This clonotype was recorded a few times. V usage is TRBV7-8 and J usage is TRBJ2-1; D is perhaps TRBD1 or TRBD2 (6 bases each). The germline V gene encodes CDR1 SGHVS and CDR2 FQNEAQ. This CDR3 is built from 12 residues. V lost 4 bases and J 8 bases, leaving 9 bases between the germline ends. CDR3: CASSSRGHEQFF. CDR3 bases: TGTGCCAGCAGCTCCCGGGGGCATGAGCAGTTCTTC.

In DNA form, the CDR3 reads TGCGCCAGCACCCAGGGGATAGCCAAAAACATTCAGTACTTC. Amino acid sequence: CASTQGIAKNIQYF. The rearrangement uses TRBV5-1 and TRBJ2-4; TRBD1 is a possible D gene (6 bases). V lost 6 bases to trimming and J lost 0 bases, with 10 bases between them. Germline V gives CDR1 SGHRS, CDR2 YFSETQ. The CDR3 sequence is 14 residues long.

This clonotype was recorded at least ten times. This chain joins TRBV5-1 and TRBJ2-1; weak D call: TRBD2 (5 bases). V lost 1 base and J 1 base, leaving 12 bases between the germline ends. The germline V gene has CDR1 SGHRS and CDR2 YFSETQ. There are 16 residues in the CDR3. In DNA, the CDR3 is TGCGCCAGCAGCTTGACTCTTCCGGGGTCCTACAATGAGCAGTTCTTC. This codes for CASSLTLPGSYNEQFF.

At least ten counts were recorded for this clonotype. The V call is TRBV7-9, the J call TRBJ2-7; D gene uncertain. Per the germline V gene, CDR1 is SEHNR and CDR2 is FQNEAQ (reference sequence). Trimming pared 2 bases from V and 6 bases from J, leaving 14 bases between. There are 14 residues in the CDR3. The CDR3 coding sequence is TGTGCCAGCAGCTTATCGTACAGTCCAACCGAGCAGTACTTC. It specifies CASSLSYSPTEQYF.

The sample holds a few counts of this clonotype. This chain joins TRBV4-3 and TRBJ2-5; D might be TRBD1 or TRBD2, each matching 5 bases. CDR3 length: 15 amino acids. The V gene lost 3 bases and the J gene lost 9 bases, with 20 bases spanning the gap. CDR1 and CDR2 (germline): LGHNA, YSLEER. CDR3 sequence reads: CASSQTGDSKGPQYF. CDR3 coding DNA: TGCGCCAGCAGCCAGACGGGTGACTCAAAGGGACCCCAGTACTTC.

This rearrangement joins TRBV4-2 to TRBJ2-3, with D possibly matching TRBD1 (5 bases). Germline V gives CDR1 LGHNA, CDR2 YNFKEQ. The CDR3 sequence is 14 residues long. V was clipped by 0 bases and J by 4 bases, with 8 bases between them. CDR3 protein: CASSQDLRADTQYF. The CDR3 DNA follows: TGTGCCAGCAGCCAAGACCTCAGGGCAGATACGCAGTATTTT.

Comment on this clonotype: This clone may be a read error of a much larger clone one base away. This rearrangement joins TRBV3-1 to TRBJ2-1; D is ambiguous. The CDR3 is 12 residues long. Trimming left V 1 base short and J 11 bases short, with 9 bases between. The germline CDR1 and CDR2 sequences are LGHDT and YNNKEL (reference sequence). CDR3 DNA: TGTGCCAGCAGCCAAGGTCCCAGTAAGCAGTTCTTC. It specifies CASSQGPSKQFF.

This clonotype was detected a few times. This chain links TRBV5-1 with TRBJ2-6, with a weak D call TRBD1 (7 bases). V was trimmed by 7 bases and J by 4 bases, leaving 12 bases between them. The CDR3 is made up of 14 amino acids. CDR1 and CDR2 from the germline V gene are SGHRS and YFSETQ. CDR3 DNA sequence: TGCGCCAGCGGAGGGGGCCCCGGGGCCAACGTCCTGACTTTC. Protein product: CASGGGPGANVLTF.

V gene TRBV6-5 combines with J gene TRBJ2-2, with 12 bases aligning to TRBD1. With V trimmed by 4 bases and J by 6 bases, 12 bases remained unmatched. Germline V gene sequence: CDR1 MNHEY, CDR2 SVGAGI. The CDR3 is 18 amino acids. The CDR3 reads CASSSLGQGAGLAGELFF. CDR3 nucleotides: TGTGCCAGCAGTTCCCTGGGACAGGGGGCCGGATTGGCCGGGGAGCTGTTTTTT.

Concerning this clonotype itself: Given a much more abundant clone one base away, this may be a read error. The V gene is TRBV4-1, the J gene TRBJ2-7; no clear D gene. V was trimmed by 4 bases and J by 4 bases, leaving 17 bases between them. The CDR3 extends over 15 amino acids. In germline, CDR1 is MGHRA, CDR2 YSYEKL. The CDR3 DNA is TGCGCCAGCAGCCTAGTAAAGGGTCAGAGTTACGAGCAGTACTTC. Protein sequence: CASSLVKGQSYEQYF.

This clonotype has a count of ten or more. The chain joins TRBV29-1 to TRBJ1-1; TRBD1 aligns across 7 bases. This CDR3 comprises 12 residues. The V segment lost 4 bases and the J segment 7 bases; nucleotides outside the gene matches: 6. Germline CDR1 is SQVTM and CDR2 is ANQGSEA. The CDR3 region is CSVAQGGYEAFF. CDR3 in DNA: TGCAGCGTTGCCCAGGGGGGCTATGAAGCTTTCTTT.

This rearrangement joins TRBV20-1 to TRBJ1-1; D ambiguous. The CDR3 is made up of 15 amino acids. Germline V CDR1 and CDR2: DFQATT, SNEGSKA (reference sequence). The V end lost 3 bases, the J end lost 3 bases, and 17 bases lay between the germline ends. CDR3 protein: CSARGMGRRDTEAFF. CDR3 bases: TGCAGTGCTAGGGGGATGGGCAGGAGGGACACTGAAGCTTTCTTT.

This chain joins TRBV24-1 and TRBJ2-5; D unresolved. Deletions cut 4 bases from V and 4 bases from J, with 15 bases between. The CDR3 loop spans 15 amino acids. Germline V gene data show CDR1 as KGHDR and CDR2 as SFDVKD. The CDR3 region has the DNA TGTGCCACCAGTGACCGGACCTCCTTCACAGAGACCCAGTACTTC. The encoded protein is CATSDRTSFTETQYF.

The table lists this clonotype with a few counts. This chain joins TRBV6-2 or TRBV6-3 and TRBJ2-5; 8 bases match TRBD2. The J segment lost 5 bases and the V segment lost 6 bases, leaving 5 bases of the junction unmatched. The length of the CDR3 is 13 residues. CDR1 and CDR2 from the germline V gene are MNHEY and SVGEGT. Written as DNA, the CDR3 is TGTGCCAGCAGCGGGAGGGCCGAGGAGACCCAGTACTTC. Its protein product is CASSGRAEETQYF.